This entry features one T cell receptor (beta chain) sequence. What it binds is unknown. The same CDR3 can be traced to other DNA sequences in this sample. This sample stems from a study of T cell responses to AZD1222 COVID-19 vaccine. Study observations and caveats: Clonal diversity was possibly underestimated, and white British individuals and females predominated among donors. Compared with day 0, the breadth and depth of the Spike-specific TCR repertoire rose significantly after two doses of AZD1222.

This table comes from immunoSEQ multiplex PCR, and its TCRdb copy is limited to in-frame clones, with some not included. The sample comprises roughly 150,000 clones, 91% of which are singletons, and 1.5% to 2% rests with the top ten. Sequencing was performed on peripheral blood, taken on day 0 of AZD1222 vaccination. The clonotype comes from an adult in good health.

The CDR3 loop is CASSMGRGTEAFF. The CDR3 DNA is TGTGCCAGTAGTATGGGCCGGGGGACTGAAGCTTTCTTT. This chain uses TRBV19 with TRBJ1-1, with a weak D call TRBD1 (5 bases). V was pared by 3 bases and J by 5 bases, with 10 bases between. The germline V gene has CDR1 LNHDA and CDR2 SQIVND (reference sequence). The CDR3 contains 13 residues. Combining the CDR3 with reference TRBV19 and TRBJ1-1 gives the whole variable domain DGGITQSPKYLFRKEGQNVTLSCEQNLNHDAMYWYRQDPGQGLRLIYYSQIVNDFQKGDIAEGYSVSREKKESFPLTVTSAQKNPTAFYLCASSMGRGTEAFFGQGTRLTVV.